Sequencing of this T cell receptor beta chain was carried out in a study of identifying expanded T cells in peripheral blood. Germline loops: CDR1 GTSNPN, CDR2 SVGIG (reference sequence). The ends were cut back, 0 bases at V and 4 bases at J, with 10 bases in the middle. CDR3 length: 14 amino acids. TCRdb's table, derived via immunoSEQ multiplex PCR, lists solely in-frame clones and lacks some. The sample has 70,000 to 95,000 clones, 88% seen once. The source of this sequence is a person between 18 and 75 years old in good health. The source material was blood. This chain links TRBV30 with TRBJ2-1; possible D gene TRBD2, 6 bases. CDR3 DNA sequence: TGTGCCTGGAGTGTAGTTGCGGGATACAATGAGCAGTTCTTC. Amino acids: CAWSVVAGYNEQFF.